These 25 T cell receptor beta chains were sequenced from one sample in a study of blood T cell repertoires in COVID-19. Assay: immunoSEQ multiplex PCR; the TCRdb copy retains only in-frame clones and omits some. This table has hundreds of thousands of clones, nearly 90% appearing once. Sample: peripheral blood. The receptors originated from a young man with COVID-19, enrolled during active disease.

Comment on this clone: Other nucleotide sequences in the sample specify the same CDR3. The V and J genes are TRBV4-1 and TRBJ2-7; the D is unclear. This CDR3 is 13 amino acids long. The V end lost 0 bases, the J end lost 4 bases, and 7 bases lay between the germline ends. Germline assignment: CDR1 MGHRA and CDR2 YSYEKL. The DNA for the CDR3 is TGCGCCAGCAGCCAAGATGCAGGATACGAGCAGTACTTC. It codes for CASSQDAGYEQYF.

This clone was counted once. This chain uses TRBV9 with TRBJ2-7, with 8 bases identical to TRBD2. V trimming: 1 base; J trimming: 1 base; junction bases outside the gene matches: 4. Germline values: CDR1 SGDLS, CDR2 YYNGEE. This CDR3 has 15 amino acids. The DNA of the CDR3 is TGTGCCAGCAGCGTATCGGCTAGCGGGTCCTACGAGCAGTACTTC. Protein: CASSVSASGSYEQYF.

Points on this clone: Other nucleotide sequences from this sample produce the same CDR3. The rearrangement links TRBV7-9 to TRBJ2-5; D uncertain. In germline, CDR1 is SEHNR, CDR2 FQNEAQ (reference sequence). This CDR3 has 12 residues. Trimming left V 6 bases short and J 5 bases short, with 10 bases between. The CDR3 bases are TGTGCCAGCAGTTTCTCCAGGGAGACCCAGTACTTC. Protein sequence: CASSFSRETQYF.

This clone was observed a single time. The J gene is TRBJ2-1, the V gene TRBV2; the match to TRBD2 covers 10 bases. Germline values: CDR1 SNHLY, CDR2 FYNNEI. The junction had 2 bases not matched to a gene; V was cut back by 6 bases and J by 0 bases. The CDR3 has 15 residues. Here the CDR3 DNA reads TGTGCCAGCAGCAGACTAGCGGGCTCCTACAATGAGCAGTTCTTC. It specifies CASSRLAGSYNEQFF.

J is TRBJ1-4 and V is TRBV5-4, with D unresolved. CDR3 length: 15 residues. V lost 4 bases and J 0 bases, leaving 10 bases between the germline ends. Germline V lookup: CDR1 SGHNT, CDR2 YYREEE (reference sequence). DNA of the CDR3: TGTGCCAGCAGCCCCGCGGCCTCAACTAATGAAAAACTGTTTTTT. This encodes CASSPAASTNEKLFF.

CDR3 DNA sequence: TGCGCCAGCAGCTTGGTGTCAGCGAGCTCCTATAATTCACCCCTCCACTTT. This sequence encodes CASSLVSASSYNSPLHF. This chain connects TRBV5-1 to TRBJ1-6; D is ambiguous. This CDR3 comprises 17 residues. Trimming cost V 0 bases and J 0 bases, with 10 bases left between them. The germline CDR1 and CDR2 sequences are SGHRS and YFSETQ.

V gene TRBV19 combines with J gene TRBJ2-7; 10 bases match TRBD2. This CDR3 contains 17 residues. V lost 3 bases, J lost 3 bases, and 11 bases stayed unmatched. The germline gives CDR1 LNHDA, CDR2 SQIVND (reference sequence). The CDR3 sequence: CASSISIGTSDFYEQYF. DNA for the CDR3: TGTGCCAGTAGTATCAGTATCGGGACTAGCGACTTCTACGAGCAGTACTTC. The whole variable domain, remainder taken from reference TRBV19 and TRBJ2-7, is DGGITQSPKYLFRKEGQNVTLSCEQNLNHDAMYWYRQDPGQGLRLIYYSQIVNDFQKGDIAEGYSVSREKKESFPLTVTSAQKNPTAFYLCASSISIGTSDFYEQYFGPGTRLTVT.

The chain joins TRBV7-3 to TRBJ2-7, with D possibly matching TRBD2 (6 bases). The length of the CDR3 is 14 residues. The V gene's germline CDR1 is SGHTA and CDR2 FQGTGA. V was cut by 3 bases and J by 5 bases, with 14 bases left in between. The CDR3 DNA reads as TGTGCCAGCAGCTTGACTAGGGAAGCCGACGAGCAGTACTTC. Its translation: CASSLTREADEQYF.

This clone occurred once. The rearrangement joins TRBV14 to TRBJ2-7; the D gene is possibly TRBD2 (6 bases). Germline-derived CDR1 and CDR2 are SGHDN and FVKESK. Trimming removed 4 bases from V and 3 bases from J, with 10 bases in between. The CDR3 runs 13 residues. CDR3 sequence reads: CASSPGLRYEQYF. Here the CDR3 DNA reads TGTGCCAGCAGCCCGGGACTTCGCTACGAGCAGTACTTC.

Of note for this clone: The same CDR3 is also encoded by other DNA sequences in this sample. V and J are TRBV30 and TRBJ1-2, with D possibly being TRBD1 (5 bases). The CDR3 consists of 12 residues. The germline V gene has CDR1 GTSNPN and CDR2 SVGIG (reference sequence). Trimming left V 0 bases short and J 4 bases short, with 6 bases between. CDR3 DNA: TGTGCCTGGAGTGTGGGGGGCTATGGCTACACCTTC. Its protein is CAWSVGGYGYTF. Full variable domain (remainder filled in from reference TRBV30 and TRBJ1-2): SQTIHQWPATLVQPVGSPLSLECTVEGTSNPNLYWYRQAAGRGLQLLFYSVGIGQISSEVPQNLSASRPQDRQFILSSKKLLLSDSGFYLCAWSVGGYGYTFGSGTRLTVV.

About this clone: One end of the junction varies from germline; a read error may be responsible. V and J are TRBV6-6 and TRBJ1-1, with 9 bases fitting TRBD1. The CDR3 consists of 15 residues. The V gene's germline CDR1 is MNHNY and CDR2 SVGAGI (reference sequence). The CDR3 reads CAGSWTGAMNTEAFF. CDR3 DNA sequence: TGTGCCGGCAGTTGGACAGGGGCCATGAACACTGAAGCTTTCTTT.

This chain uses TRBV7-9 with TRBJ2-2; a weak D match, TRBD1 (6 bases). Germline CDR1 SEHNR, CDR2 FQNEAQ (reference sequence). The CDR3 is made up of 15 amino acids. V was pared by 6 bases and J by 10 bases, with 21 bases between. The CDR3 region is CASRATGTSEEELFF. The DNA of the CDR3 is TGTGCCAGCAGGGCTACAGGGACCTCGGAGGAGGAGCTGTTTTTT.

As concerns this clone: Within the sample, other DNA sequences also encode this same CDR3. The rearrangement uses TRBV12-5 and TRBJ1-4; 7 bases map to TRBD1. The germline gives CDR1 LGHNT, CDR2 FRNRAP. Losses at the gene ends were 1 base for V and 1 base for J; bases not matched to a gene: 0. CDR3 length equals 15 residues. CDR3 nucleotides: TGTGCTAGTGGTTTGGGACAGGGAACTAATGAAAAACTGTTTTTT. It encodes CASGLGQGTNEKLFF.

This clone was detected only once. The CDR3 loop reads CSVGQKLLDTEAFF. The CDR3 DNA reads TGCAGCGTTGGACAGAAACTCCTGGACACTGAAGCTTTCTTT. The rearrangement links TRBV29-1 to TRBJ1-1, with D perhaps TRBD1 (5 bases). Germline CDR1 SQVTM, CDR2 ANQGSEA. The CDR3 has 14 residues. V shed 4 bases and J shed 3 bases, with 15 bases lying between them.

This sequence joins TRBV11-2 and TRBJ1-2; TRBD1 agrees at 9 bases. V was clipped by 5 bases and J by 2 bases; unmatched bases: 9. The germline gives CDR1 SGHAT, CDR2 FQNNGV. CDR3 length equals 16 residues. CDR3 in DNA: TGTGCCAGCAGCACGATCGACAGGGGGAAGAACTATGGCTACACCTTC. Its protein product is CASSTIDRGKNYGYTF.

This clone was observed once. V gene TRBV18 combines with J gene TRBJ2-6, with D uncertain. Germline assignment: CDR1 KGHSH and CDR2 LQKENI. With 2 bases removed from V and 0 bases from J, the gap between germline ends came to 8 bases. The CDR3 totals 16 residues. CDR3 coding DNA: TGTGCCAGCTCACCATCGAAGAGCTCTGGGGCCAACGTCCTGACTTTC. Translated: CASSPSKSSGANVLTF.

The rearrangement links TRBV29-1 to TRBJ2-1, with D maybe TRBD2 (6 bases). CDR3 length equals 14 residues. The ends were cut back, 7 bases at V and 2 bases at J, with 15 bases in the middle. Germline V CDR1 and CDR2: SQVTM, ANQGSEA. The CDR3: CSGRDGGTYNEQFF. CDR3 nucleotides: TGCAGCGGCCGGGACGGGGGAACCTACAATGAGCAGTTCTTC.

The rearrangement links TRBV11-3 to TRBJ2-7, with D possibly being TRBD1 (6 bases). V lost 6 bases, J lost 1 base, and 16 bases lay in between. The CDR3 has 15 amino acids. The germline V gene encodes CDR1 SGHNT and CDR2 YENEEA. The CDR3 coding sequence is TGTGCCAGCAGGAAGGGGGAGCGAGGGTCCTACGAGCAGTACTTC. Its protein product is CASRKGERGSYEQYF.

V and J are TRBV4-1 and TRBJ2-7; D possibly corresponds to TRBD2 (5 bases). The V gene's germline CDR1 is MGHRA and CDR2 YSYEKL. The CDR3 is 15 amino acids. V dropped 1 base and J dropped 5 bases, with 15 bases sitting between them. The CDR3 sequence is CASSQGGPRPHEQYF. Written as DNA, the CDR3 is TGCGCCAGCAGCCAAGGAGGGCCGCGCCCCCACGAGCAGTACTTC.

The chain has TRBV5-4 and TRBJ2-7; weak D call: TRBD2 (5 bases). V was shortened by 2 bases and J by 7 bases, with 10 bases between the two germline ends. Germline V lookup: CDR1 SGHNT, CDR2 YYREEE (reference sequence). The CDR3 has 12 residues. In DNA form, the CDR3 reads TGTGCCAGCAGCTTACGTGGCGGGGAGCAGTACTTC. Amino acids: CASSLRGGEQYF.

The V and J genes are TRBV6-5 and TRBJ2-7; 8 bases fit TRBD1. The CDR3 has 12 amino acids. V trimming: 7 bases; J trimming: 5 bases; junction bases outside the gene matches: 4. Per germline, CDR1 MNHEY and CDR2 SVGAGI. The CDR3 loop reads CASTETGDEQYF. CDR3 nucleotides: TGTGCCAGCACCGAGACAGGGGACGAGCAGTACTTC.

The chain combines TRBV30 with TRBJ2-2; perhaps TRBD2 as D (6 bases). CDR3 length: 14 residues. Germline V CDR1 and CDR2: GTSNPN, SVGIG (reference sequence). The V end lost 3 bases, the J end lost 5 bases, and 13 bases lay between the germline ends. The CDR3 bases are TGTGCCTGGAGCAAGACTAGTACTACCGGGGAGCTGTTTTTT. Protein: CAWSKTSTTGELFF.

The CDR3 loop reads CASSLEGRNYGYTF. CDR3 DNA sequence: TGTGCCAGCAGCTTAGAAGGCAGGAACTATGGCTACACCTTC. The chain couples TRBV5-4 to TRBJ1-2; D unresolved. Trimming took 2 bases from V and 2 from J, leaving 10 bases between them. This CDR3 has 14 residues. Germline CDR1 and CDR2: SGHNT and YYREEE (reference sequence).

This chain joins TRBV6-5 and TRBJ2-3; possibly TRBD2 for D (6 bases). The germline V and J ends were trimmed by 8 bases and 0 bases, with 9 bases remaining between them. This CDR3 contains 13 residues. CDR1 is MNHEY and CDR2 is SVGAGI in the germline V gene. This CDR3 reads CASGLTSTDTQYF. The CDR3 DNA follows: TGTGCCAGCGGACTAACTAGCACAGATACGCAGTATTTT.

In this sample, this clone turned up a few times. The rearrangement uses TRBV14 and TRBJ1-5, with 7 bases matching TRBD1. J gave up 0 bases and V 3 bases, and 8 bases lay outside the gene matches. CDR3 length: 17 residues. The germline gives CDR1 SGHDN, CDR2 FVKESK. In DNA, the CDR3 is TGTGCCAGCAGCCACCTTACAGGGGTGTATAGCAATCAGCCCCAGCATTTT. This sequence encodes CASSHLTGVYSNQPQHF.